This T cell receptor beta chain was identified in a study of shared clonotypes between healthy human individuals. General observations from the study: Around 5% was the fraction of naive CD4 clonotypes found shared across four donors. Larger richness was generally estimated for naive than memory subsets.

Regarding this clone: Antigen: not known.

The naive CD8 fraction comprised CD45RO-negative cells positively selected for CCR7 and excluded terminally differentiated effector memory CD45RA+ cells. Looked up from germline, CDR1 is MGHRA and CDR2 is YSYEKL. The CDR3 runs 18 residues. With V trimmed by 4 bases and J by 0 bases, 12 bases remained unmatched. Assay: immunoSEQ multiplex PCR; the TCRdb copy retains only in-frame clones and omits some. Of about 2,100,000 clones in the sample, roughly 91% were seen once. Sequenced sample: naive CD8+ T cells from PBMCs. The receptor was derived from a man between 18 and 35 years old in good health. Some clones in this sample may be carry-over from other donors' samples. This chain joins TRBV4-1 and TRBJ1-5; 7 bases match TRBD1. CDR3 bases: TGCGCCAGCAGCCCTACGGACAGGATTACGTATAGCAATCAGCCCCAGCATTTT. Translation gives CASSPTDRITYSNQPQHF.